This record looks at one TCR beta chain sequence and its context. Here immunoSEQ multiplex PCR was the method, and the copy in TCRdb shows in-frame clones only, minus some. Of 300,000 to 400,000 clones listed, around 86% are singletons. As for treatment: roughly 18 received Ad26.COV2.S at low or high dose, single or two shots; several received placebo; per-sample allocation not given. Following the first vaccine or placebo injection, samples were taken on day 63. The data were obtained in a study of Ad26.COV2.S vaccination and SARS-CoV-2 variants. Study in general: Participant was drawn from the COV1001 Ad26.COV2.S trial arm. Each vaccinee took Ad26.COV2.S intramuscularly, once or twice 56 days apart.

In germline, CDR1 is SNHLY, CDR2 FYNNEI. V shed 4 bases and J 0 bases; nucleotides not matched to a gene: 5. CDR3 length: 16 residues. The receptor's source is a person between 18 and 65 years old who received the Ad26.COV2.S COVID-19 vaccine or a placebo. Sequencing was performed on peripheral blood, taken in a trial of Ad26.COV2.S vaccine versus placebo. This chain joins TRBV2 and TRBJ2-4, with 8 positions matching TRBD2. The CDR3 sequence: CASSAGTRVAKNIQYF. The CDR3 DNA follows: TGTGCCAGCAGTGCCGGGACTAGGGTAGCCAAAAACATTCAGTACTTC. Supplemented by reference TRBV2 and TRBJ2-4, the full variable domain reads EPEVTQTPSHQVTQMGQEVILRCVPISNHLYFYWYRQILGQKVEFLVSFYNNEISEKSEIFDDQFSVERPDGSNFTLKIRSTKLEDSAMYFCASSAGTRVAKNIQYFGAGTRLSVL.